These 25 T cell receptor beta chains were all obtained from the same sample, sequenced in a study of shared clonotypes between healthy human individuals. Only in-frame clones appear in the TCRdb table, and some are missing; sequencing was by immunoSEQ multiplex PCR. The profile shows about 480,000 clones, approximately 85% of them singletons. What was sequenced was PBMCs. The receptors were sampled from a woman aged 40-49 years in good health. Some clones in this sample may be carry-over from other donors' samples.

Regarding this clone: Other DNA sequences from this sample encode an identical CDR3 as well. This rearrangement joins TRBV11-2 to TRBJ2-1, with 9 bases that match TRBD2. The ends lost 4 bases at V and 4 bases at J; junction bases unmatched: 5. This CDR3 region has 15 residues. The germline gives CDR1 SGHAT, CDR2 FQNNGV. This CDR3 reads CASSSLAGGYNEQFF. In nucleotides, the CDR3 is TGTGCCAGCAGCTCACTAGCGGGTGGGTACAATGAGCAGTTCTTC. Variable domain in full (rest from reference TRBV11-2 and TRBJ2-1): EAGVAQSPRYKIIEKRQSVAFWCNPISGHATLYWYQQILGQGPKLLIQFQNNGVVDDSQLPKDRFSAERLKGVDSTLKIQPAKLEDSAVYLCASSSLAGGYNEQFFGPGTRLTVL.

The chain recombines TRBV7-2 with TRBJ2-7, with TRBD2 matching 15 bases. The length of the CDR3 is 18 residues. Germline V CDR1 and CDR2: SGHTA, FQGNSA. V shed 2 bases, J shed 5 bases, and the junction held 10 bases outside the gene matches. The CDR3 loop reads CASSLLGVGLAGGNEQYF. CDR3 coding DNA: TGTGCCAGCAGCTTATTAGGGGTGGGACTAGCGGGAGGAAACGAGCAGTACTTC.

The V call is TRBV29-1, the J call TRBJ2-4, with a possible D match to TRBD2 (6 bases). CDR3 length: 17 residues. The germline V gene encodes CDR1 SQVTM and CDR2 ANQGSEA. Deletions cut 7 bases from V and 1 base from J, with 23 bases between. This CDR3 is CSARDSGRRRAKNIQYF. The CDR3 DNA reads as TGCAGCGCACGGGACTCCGGCCGACGACGGGCCAAAAACATTCAGTACTTC.

As regards this clone: The CDR3 ends on some other residue instead of the conserved phenylalanine or tryptophan, so this is likely a read error. The chain uses TRBV6-6 and TRBJ1-2; 8 bases match TRBD1. Trimming removed 4 bases from V and 3 bases from J; junction bases left unmatched: 10. The CDR3 spans 16 residues. Germline V gene data show CDR1 as MNHNY and CDR2 as SVGAGI (reference sequence). As DNA, the CDR3 is TGTGCCAGCAGTTCCTCGACAGGGGCCACCTACTATGGCTACACCCTC. It translates to CASSSSTGATYYGYTL.

V usage is TRBV7-9 and J usage is TRBJ2-3; the match to TRBD2 covers 8 bases. The CDR3 is made up of 15 amino acids. In germline, CDR1 is SEHNR, CDR2 FQNEAQ (reference sequence). J gave up 2 bases and V 3 bases, and 4 bases lay outside the gene matches. This CDR3 reads CASSFLAGSTDTQYF. In DNA, the CDR3 is TGTGCCAGCAGCTTTCTAGCGGGTTCCACAGATACGCAGTATTTT. Using reference TRBV7-9 and TRBJ2-3 for the parts outside the CDR3, the full variable domain is DTGVSQNPRHKITKRGQNVTFRCDPISEHNRLYWYRQTLGQGPEFLTYFQNEAQLEKSRLLSDRFSAERPKGSFSTLEIQRTEQGDSAMYLCASSFLAGSTDTQYFGPGTRLTVL.

Here the CDR3 DNA reads TGTGCCAGCAGCCCGCCCGGGGGATTCTCCTACGAGCAGTACTTC. Residues: CASSPPGGFSYEQYF. V gene TRBV4-2 combines with J gene TRBJ2-7; TRBD2 might be the D (6 bases). This CDR3 comprises 15 residues. Germline CDR1 LGHNA, CDR2 YNFKEQ. V was cut by 4 bases and J by 0 bases, with 13 bases left in between.

The chain uses TRBV6-1 and TRBJ2-1; 8 bases align to TRBD1. Trimming cost V 7 bases and J 1 base; bases outside gene matches: 6. CDR1 is MNHNS and CDR2 is SASEGT in the germline V gene. The length of the CDR3 is 15 residues. DNA for the CDR3: TGTGCCAGCAACCCGGACAGGGAGTCCTACAATGAGCAGTTCTTC. Translation: CASNPDRESYNEQFF.

The CDR3 loop reads CASSLPGGGHLSYEQYF. The CDR3 bases are TGTGCCAGCAGCCTACCCGGAGGGGGCCACCTCTCCTACGAGCAGTACTTC. The chain combines TRBV25-1 with TRBJ2-7, with D possibly TRBD1 on 7 matching bases. Germline CDR1 reads MGHDK; CDR2 reads SYGVNS. Trimming left V 6 bases short and J 0 bases short, with 21 bases between. The CDR3 runs to 17 residues.

This chain connects TRBV27 to TRBJ2-7, with TRBD1 matching 7 bases. J was trimmed by 6 bases and V by 0 bases; bases with no gene match: 8. Per germline, CDR1 MNHEY and CDR2 SMNVEV (reference sequence). CDR3 length equals 15 residues. CDR3 nucleotide sequence: TGTGCCAGCAGTTTATCGATAGAGACAGGGCGCGAGCAGTACTTC. It is translated as CASSLSIETGREQYF.

V is TRBV7-7 and J is TRBJ1-3; D remains unclear. V was trimmed by 5 bases and J by 2 bases, leaving 13 bases between them. The CDR3 has 15 residues. Germline V gene data show CDR1 as SSHAT and CDR2 as FNYEAQ (reference sequence). The CDR3 here is CASSRDFGPGNTIYF. The CDR3 DNA reads TGTGCCAGCAGCCGAGATTTTGGTCCTGGAAACACCATATATTTT.

The chain carries TRBV30 and TRBJ2-3, with D tentatively TRBD1 (6 bases). Germline V CDR1 and CDR2: GTSNPN, SVGIG (reference sequence). CDR3 length: 14 amino acids. V was pared by 1 base and J by 6 bases, with 14 bases between. The CDR3 sequence is CAWSGLTTGDTQYF. In DNA, the CDR3 is TGTGCCTGGAGTGGCCTCACTACAGGGGATACGCAGTATTTT.

This chain connects TRBV21-1 to TRBJ2-4; the D call in the table, TRBD1, was not verified against the DNA. TRBV21-1 is tagged as a pseudogene. This CDR3 spans 14 amino acids. CDR3 protein: CASSIQGVKNIQYF. In nucleotides, the CDR3 is TGTGCCAGCAGCATACAGGGGGTTAAAAACATTCAGTACTTC.

V gene TRBV27 combines with J gene TRBJ2-1; 8 positions match TRBD2. Germline V lookup: CDR1 MNHEY, CDR2 SMNVEV (reference sequence). The V and J ends lost 5 bases and 4 bases, in that order; junction bases with no gene match: 4. This CDR3 contains 14 residues. For the CDR3, the DNA is TGTGCCAGCAGTAGGACTAGCCCTTACAATGAGCAGTTCTTC. Translating gives CASSRTSPYNEQFF.

V usage is TRBV25-1 and J usage is TRBJ1-5; 7 nucleotides align to TRBD1. This CDR3 has 15 amino acids. After removal of 1 base from V and 4 bases from J, the junction contained 4 bases not matched to a gene. Germline V gene data show CDR1 as MGHDK and CDR2 as SYGVNS. The CDR3 coding sequence is TGTGCCAGCAGTGAATCGGCAGGGGGGAATCAGCCCCAGCATTTT. Translation: CASSESAGGNQPQHF.

This chain joins TRBV2 and TRBJ2-2; 12 bases agree with TRBD1. Unmatched junction bases numbered 8, after V lost 5 bases and J lost 4 bases. In germline, CDR1 is SNHLY, CDR2 FYNNEI. The CDR3 is 17 residues long. As DNA, the CDR3 is TGTGCCAGCAGTCGGGACAGGGGGCCCCCGGGCACCGGGGAGCTGTTTTTT. This codes for CASSRDRGPPGTGELFF.

The chain joins TRBV15 to TRBJ2-7; TRBD2 aligns across 15 bases. The CDR3 loop spans 18 amino acids. The V gene end was trimmed by 1 base and the J gene end by 3 bases; junction bases not matched to a gene: 7. The germline gives CDR1 LNHNV, CDR2 YYDKDF (reference sequence). The CDR3 bases are TGTGCCACCAGCAGAGCGGGACTAGCGGGAGGAAAGTACTACGAGCAGTACTTC. Encoded protein: CATSRAGLAGGKYYEQYF.

This clone was counted only a few times. The chain recombines TRBV25-1 with TRBJ2-5; TRBD1 agrees at 8 bases. In germline, CDR1 is MGHDK, CDR2 SYGVNS. The CDR3 consists of 15 residues. With V trimmed by 1 base and J by 4 bases, 5 bases remained unmatched. The CDR3 coding sequence is TGTGCCAGCAGTGAATGGGCAGGGGGCGCAGAGACCCAGTACTTC. Its translation is CASSEWAGGAETQYF.

Written as DNA, the CDR3 is TGTGCCAGCAGCCAAAGCTTGGGCAGTGGGCCCTACAATGAGCAGTTCTTC. This gives the protein CASSQSLGSGPYNEQFF. The J gene is TRBJ2-1, the V gene TRBV4-2; D is undetermined. The CDR3 is 17 residues long. Trimming took 2 bases from V and 2 from J, leaving 16 bases between them. Germline V lookup: CDR1 LGHNA, CDR2 YNFKEQ.

V gene TRBV7-3 combines with J gene TRBJ2-3; TRBD2 matches at 9 bases. Trimming at V came to 6 bases and at J to 5 bases, leaving 6 bases not matched to a gene. The CDR3 is 14 amino acids. The germline V gene has CDR1 SGHTA and CDR2 FQGTGA. For the CDR3, the DNA is TGTGCCAGCAGTTTAGCGGGAGTCGGAGATACGCAGTATTTT. Its protein is CASSLAGVGDTQYF. The variable domain in full, with the rest retrieved from reference TRBV7-3 and TRBJ2-3, is GAGVSQTPSNKVTEKGKYVELRCDPISGHTALYWYRQSLGQGPEFLIYFQGTGAADDSGLPNDRFFAVRPEGSVSTLKIQRTERGDSAVYLCASSLAGVGDTQYFGPGTRLTVL.

Here the CDR3 DNA reads TGTGCCAGCAGTTACCTATCGGGACAGGGGCTCTACGAGCAGTACTTC. Its protein product is CASSYLSGQGLYEQYF. V usage is TRBV6-5 and J usage is TRBJ2-7; 10 bases line up with TRBD1. Per germline, CDR1 MNHEY and CDR2 SVGAGI. The CDR3 extends over 16 amino acids. J was trimmed by 3 bases and V by 2 bases; bases with no gene match: 7.

This chain connects TRBV2 to TRBJ1-5, with 7 bases matching TRBD1. Trimming took 8 bases from V and 3 from J; bases not matched to a gene: 10. Germline V gene sequence: CDR1 SNHLY, CDR2 FYNNEI. The CDR3 extends over 15 amino acids. This CDR3 reads CASRPGGQINQPQHF. CDR3 coding DNA: TGTGCCAGCCGCCCCGGGGGACAGATCAATCAGCCCCAGCATTTT.

The chain has TRBV30 and TRBJ1-1; D ambiguous. Germline V gene lookup returns CDR1 GTSNPN and CDR2 SVGIG (reference sequence). The CDR3 totals 15 residues. V lost 2 bases and J lost 1, with 14 bases in between. As DNA, the CDR3 is TGTGCCTGGAGTCTTTCTTTTACCTGGAACACTGAAGCTTTCTTT. As protein: CAWSLSFTWNTEAFF.

The chain is built from TRBV7-8 and TRBJ1-6, with D perhaps matching TRBD1 (5 bases). The CDR3 sequence is 13 residues long. The V gene lost 7 bases and the J gene lost 6 bases, with 10 bases spanning the gap. Germline V lookup: CDR1 SGHVS, CDR2 FQNEAQ. CDR3 DNA sequence: TGTGCCAGCATCGCGGACATTAATTCACCCCTCCACTTT. Its translation: CASIADINSPLHF.

The V call is TRBV19, the J call TRBJ2-1; 10 bases align to TRBD2. The V gene's germline CDR1 is LNHDA and CDR2 SQIVND (reference sequence). The CDR3 is 15 residues long. V trimming: 5 bases; J trimming: 7 bases; junction bases outside the gene matches: 8. The CDR3 region is CASSLLAGTWNEQFF. As DNA, the CDR3 is TGTGCCAGTAGTTTACTAGCGGGAACGTGGAATGAGCAGTTCTTC.

This clone was counted only a few times. The rearrangement links TRBV5-1 to TRBJ1-1; 8 bases map to TRBD1. Germline V CDR1 and CDR2: SGHRS, YFSETQ. J was trimmed by 1 base and V by 4 bases; bases with no gene match: 6. This CDR3 has 15 amino acids. The CDR3 sequence is CASSPGQGRNTEAFF. The CDR3 DNA reads TGCGCCAGCAGCCCCGGACAGGGTCGGAACACTGAAGCTTTCTTT.